This T cell receptor beta chain was retrieved from a study of regulatory dendritic cells for organ transplantation. Study background: On day 6, the dendritic cells were exposed to LPS. Notes on the study in general: Between individuals, the alloreactive memory CD8+ T cell pool differed considerably. Memory T cells were less diverse than naive, with memory CD8+ most oligoclonal.

Sequencing was performed with immunoSEQ multiplex PCR; in TCRdb, only in-frame clones are kept and a portion is missing. This sample yields 9,500 to 15,000 clones, of which roughly 64% are seen a single time; 1.2% belongs to the top ten. CDR3 length equals 16 residues. The J segment lost 7 bases and the V segment lost 3 bases, leaving 7 bases of the junction unmatched. Germline-derived CDR1 and CDR2 are SQVTM and ANQGSEA. This clone was seen a handful of times. Its antigen is not known. CFSE-labeled sorted T cells met regulatory or mature dendritic cells for 5 days. CD4+ or CD8+ T cells were sorted as naive CD45RA+ or memory CD45RO+.

The clonotype comes from a human donor in good health. Material: naive CD8+ T cells from blood cultured with dendritic cells. The sample's subset: CD45RA+ naive T cells. The V and J genes are TRBV29-1 and TRBJ2-1; 15 bases map to TRBD2. The CDR3 protein is CSVDPTGLAGGNEQFF. CDR3 nucleotides: TGCAGCGTTGACCCCACGGGACTAGCGGGGGGAAATGAGCAGTTCTTC.